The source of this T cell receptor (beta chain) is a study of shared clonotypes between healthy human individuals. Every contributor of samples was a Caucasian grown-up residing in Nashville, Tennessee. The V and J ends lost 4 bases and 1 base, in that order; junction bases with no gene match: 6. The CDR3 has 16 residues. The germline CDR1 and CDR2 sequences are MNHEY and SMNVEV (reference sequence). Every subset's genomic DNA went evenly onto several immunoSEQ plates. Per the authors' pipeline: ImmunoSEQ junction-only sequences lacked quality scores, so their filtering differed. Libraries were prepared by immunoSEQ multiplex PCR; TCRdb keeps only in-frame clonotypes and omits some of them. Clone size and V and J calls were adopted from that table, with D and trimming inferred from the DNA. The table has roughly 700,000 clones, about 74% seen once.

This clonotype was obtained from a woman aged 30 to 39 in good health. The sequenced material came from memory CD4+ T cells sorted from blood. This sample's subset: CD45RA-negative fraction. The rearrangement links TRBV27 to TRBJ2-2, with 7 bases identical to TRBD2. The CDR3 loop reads CASSSLGTKNTGELFF. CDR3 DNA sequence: TGTGCCAGCAGTTCGCTCGGGACTAAGAACACCGGGGAGCTGTTTTTT.